The T cell receptor (beta chain) described here comes from a study of blood T cell repertoires in COVID-19. Overall study context: The origin of the acute and convalescent COVID-19 samples was the United States, Italy and Spain.

This clone was counted once. The CDR3 covers 15 residues. Between the trimmed V and J ends, which lost 3 bases and 6 bases, there was a span of 14 bases. Per the germline V gene, CDR1 is MNHEY and CDR2 is SVGEGT. Using immunoSEQ multiplex PCR, the repertoire was profiled, and TCRdb retains in-frame clones only, with some absent. The data contain about 220,000 clones, more than 65% of them singletons. The chain couples TRBV6-2 or TRBV6-3 to TRBJ2-2; D is perhaps TRBD1 (5 bases). This receptor was identified in an elderly woman with acute or convalescent COVID-19. The sequenced sample consisted of peripheral blood. The CDR3 loop is CASSYAVRVAGELFF. In nucleotides, the CDR3 is TGTGCCAGCAGTTATGCCGTCAGGGTGGCCGGGGAGCTGTTTTTT.